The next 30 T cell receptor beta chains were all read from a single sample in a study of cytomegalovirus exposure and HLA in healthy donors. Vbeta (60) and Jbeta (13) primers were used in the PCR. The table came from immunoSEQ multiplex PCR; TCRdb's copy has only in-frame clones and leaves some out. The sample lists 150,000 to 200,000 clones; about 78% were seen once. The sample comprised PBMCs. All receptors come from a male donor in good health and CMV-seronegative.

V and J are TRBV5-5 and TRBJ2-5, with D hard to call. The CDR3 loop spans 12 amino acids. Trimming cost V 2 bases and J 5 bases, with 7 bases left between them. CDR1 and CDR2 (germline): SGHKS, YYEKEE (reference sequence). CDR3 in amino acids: CASSFRMETQYF. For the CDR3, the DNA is TGTGCCAGCAGCTTTAGAATGGAGACCCAGTACTTC.

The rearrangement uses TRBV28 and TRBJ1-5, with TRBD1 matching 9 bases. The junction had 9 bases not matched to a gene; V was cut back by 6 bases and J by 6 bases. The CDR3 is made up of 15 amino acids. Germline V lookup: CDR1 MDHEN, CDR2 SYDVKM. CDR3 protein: CASSQQGAIGQPQHF. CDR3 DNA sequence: TGTGCCAGCAGCCAACAGGGGGCGATTGGTCAGCCCCAGCATTTT.

The CDR3: CASSLSGYGAFF. CDR3 coding DNA: TGTGCCAGCAGCTTATCGGGTTACGGGGCTTTCTTT. The V and J genes are TRBV7-2 and TRBJ1-1; D ambiguous. The germline V gene has CDR1 SGHTA and CDR2 FQGNSA. This CDR3 has 12 amino acids. V lost 2 bases, J lost 11 bases, and 12 bases lay in between.

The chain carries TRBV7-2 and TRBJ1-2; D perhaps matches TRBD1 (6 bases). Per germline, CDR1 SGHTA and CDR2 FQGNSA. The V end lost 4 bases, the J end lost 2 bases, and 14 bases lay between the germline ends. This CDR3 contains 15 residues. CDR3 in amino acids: CASSSRQAINYGYTF. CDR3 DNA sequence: TGTGCCAGCAGCTCCCGACAGGCGATCAACTATGGCTACACCTTC.

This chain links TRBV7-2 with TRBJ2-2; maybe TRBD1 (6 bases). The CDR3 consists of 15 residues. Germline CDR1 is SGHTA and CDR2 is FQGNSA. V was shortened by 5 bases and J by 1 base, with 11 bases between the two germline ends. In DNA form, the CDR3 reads TGTGCCAGCAGCCCGGGACATCTGAACACCGGGGAGCTGTTTTTT. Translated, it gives CASSPGHLNTGELFF.

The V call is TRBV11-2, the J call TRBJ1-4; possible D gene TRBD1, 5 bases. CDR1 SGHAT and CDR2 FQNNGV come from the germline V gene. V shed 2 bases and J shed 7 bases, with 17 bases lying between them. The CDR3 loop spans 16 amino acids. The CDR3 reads CASSLSLMGLSEKLFF. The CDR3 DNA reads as TGTGCCAGCAGCTTAAGCTTGATGGGGCTGAGTGAAAAACTGTTTTTT. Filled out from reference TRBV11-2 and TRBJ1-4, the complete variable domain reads EAGVAQSPRYKIIEKRQSVAFWCNPISGHATLYWYQQILGQGPKLLIQFQNNGVVDDSQLPKDRFSAERLKGVDSTLKIQPAKLEDSAVYLCASSLSLMGLSEKLFFGSGTQLSVL.

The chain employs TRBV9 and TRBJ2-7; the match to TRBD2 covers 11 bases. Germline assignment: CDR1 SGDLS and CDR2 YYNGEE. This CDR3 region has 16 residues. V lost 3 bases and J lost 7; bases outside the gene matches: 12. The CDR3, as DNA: TGTGCCAGCAGCGCCTCCGTAGCGGGGGGGCGTCGTGAGCAGTACTTC. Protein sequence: CASSASVAGGRREQYF.

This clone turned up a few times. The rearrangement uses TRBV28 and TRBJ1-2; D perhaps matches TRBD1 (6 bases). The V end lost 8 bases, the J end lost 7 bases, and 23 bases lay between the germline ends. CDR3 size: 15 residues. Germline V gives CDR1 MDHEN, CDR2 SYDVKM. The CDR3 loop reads CASVPSRGLSTGYTF. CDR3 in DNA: TGTGCCAGCGTCCCGTCCAGGGGCCTTAGTACTGGCTACACCTTC.

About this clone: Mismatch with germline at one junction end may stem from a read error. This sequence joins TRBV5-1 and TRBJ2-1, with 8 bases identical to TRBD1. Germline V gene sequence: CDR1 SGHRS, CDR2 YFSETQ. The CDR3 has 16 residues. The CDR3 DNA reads TGCGCCAGCAGCACCCGGACAGGGAGCTCCTACAATGGGCAGTTCTTC. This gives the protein CASSTRTGSSYNGQFF.

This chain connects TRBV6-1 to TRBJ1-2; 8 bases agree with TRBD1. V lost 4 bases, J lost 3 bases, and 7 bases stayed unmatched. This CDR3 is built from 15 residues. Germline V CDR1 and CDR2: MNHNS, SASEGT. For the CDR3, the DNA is TGTGCCAGCAGTGTCTTATCAGGGGGCTACTATGGCTACACCTTC. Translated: CASSVLSGGYYGYTF.

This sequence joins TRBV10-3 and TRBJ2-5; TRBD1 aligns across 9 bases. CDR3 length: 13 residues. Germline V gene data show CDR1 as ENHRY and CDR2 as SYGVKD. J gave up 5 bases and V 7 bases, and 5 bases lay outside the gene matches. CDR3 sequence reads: CAITIDRGETQYF. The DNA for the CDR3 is TGTGCCATCACCATAGACAGGGGGGAGACCCAGTACTTC.

The CDR3 DNA follows: TGTGCCAGCTCACCATCCAGCTCCTATAATTCACCCCTCCACTTT. This sequence encodes CASSPSSSYNSPLHF. V and J are TRBV18 and TRBJ1-6, with D uncertain. Germline values: CDR1 KGHSH, CDR2 LQKENI. The CDR3 is made up of 15 amino acids. V lost 2 bases, J lost 0 bases, and 5 bases lay in between.

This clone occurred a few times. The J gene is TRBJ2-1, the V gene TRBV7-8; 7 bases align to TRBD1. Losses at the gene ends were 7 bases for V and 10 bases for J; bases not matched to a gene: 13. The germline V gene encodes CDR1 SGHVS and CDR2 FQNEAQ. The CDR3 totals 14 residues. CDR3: CASKIGGASTEQFF. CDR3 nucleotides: TGTGCCAGCAAGATAGGGGGCGCTTCGACCGAGCAGTTCTTC.

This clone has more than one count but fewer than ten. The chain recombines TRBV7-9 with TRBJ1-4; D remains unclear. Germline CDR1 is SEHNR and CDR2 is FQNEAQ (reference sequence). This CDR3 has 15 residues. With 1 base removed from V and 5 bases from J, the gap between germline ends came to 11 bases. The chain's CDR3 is CASSLDQRANEKLFF. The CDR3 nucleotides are TGTGCCAGCAGCTTAGATCAGCGGGCGAATGAAAAACTGTTTTTT.

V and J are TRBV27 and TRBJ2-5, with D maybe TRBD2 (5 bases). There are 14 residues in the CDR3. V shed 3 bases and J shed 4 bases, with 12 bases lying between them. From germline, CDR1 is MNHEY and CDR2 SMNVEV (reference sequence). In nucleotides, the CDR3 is TGTGCCAGCAGTTTTCGGGGAACCCGAGAGACCCAGTACTTC. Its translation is CASSFRGTRETQYF.

The CDR3 bases are TGTGCCAGCAGCCAAGCAACTCGTCTAGCGGGCGGGTCAGATACGCAGTATTTT. It yields the protein CASSQATRLAGGSDTQYF. The rearrangement joins TRBV4-2 to TRBJ2-3, with 8 positions matching TRBD2. The CDR3 is 18 amino acids. V dropped 1 base and J dropped 4; count of bases not matched to a gene: 13. The germline V gene has CDR1 LGHNA and CDR2 YNFKEQ.

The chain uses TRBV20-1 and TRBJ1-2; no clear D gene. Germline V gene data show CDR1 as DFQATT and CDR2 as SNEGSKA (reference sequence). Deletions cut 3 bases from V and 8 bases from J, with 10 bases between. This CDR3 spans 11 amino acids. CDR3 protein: CSASGLQGYTF. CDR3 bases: TGCAGTGCTAGCGGGTTGCAGGGCTACACCTTC.

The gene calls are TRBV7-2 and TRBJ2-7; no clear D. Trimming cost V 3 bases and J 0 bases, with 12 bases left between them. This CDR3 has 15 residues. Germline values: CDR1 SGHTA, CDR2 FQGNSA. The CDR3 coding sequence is TGTGCCAGCAGCTTTAATCAAATGAGCTCCTACGAGCAGTACTTC. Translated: CASSFNQMSSYEQYF.

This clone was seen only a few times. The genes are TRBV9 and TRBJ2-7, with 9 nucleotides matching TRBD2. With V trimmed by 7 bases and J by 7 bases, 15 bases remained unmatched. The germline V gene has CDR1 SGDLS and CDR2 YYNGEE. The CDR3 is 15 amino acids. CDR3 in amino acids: CASGISGRSSEEQYF. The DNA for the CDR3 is TGTGCCAGCGGAATTAGCGGGAGAAGTTCAGAAGAGCAGTACTTC.

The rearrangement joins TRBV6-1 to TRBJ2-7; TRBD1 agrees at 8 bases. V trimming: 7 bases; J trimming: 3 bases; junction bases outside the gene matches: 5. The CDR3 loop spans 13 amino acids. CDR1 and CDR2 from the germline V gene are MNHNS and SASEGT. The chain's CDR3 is CASTRDRNYEQYF. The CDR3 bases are TGTGCCAGCACCCGGGACAGGAACTACGAGCAGTACTTC.

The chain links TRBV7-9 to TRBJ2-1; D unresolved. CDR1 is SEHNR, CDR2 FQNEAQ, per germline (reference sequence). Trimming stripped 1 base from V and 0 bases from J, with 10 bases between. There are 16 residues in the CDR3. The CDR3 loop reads CASSLVIPSSYNEQFF. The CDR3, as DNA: TGTGCCAGCAGCTTAGTTATCCCTAGCTCCTACAATGAGCAGTTCTTC. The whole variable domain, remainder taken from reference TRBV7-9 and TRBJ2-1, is DTGVSQNPRHKITKRGQNVTFRCDPISEHNRLYWYRQTLGQGPEFLTYFQNEAQLEKSRLLSDRFSAERPKGSFSTLEIQRTEQGDSAMYLCASSLVIPSSYNEQFFGPGTRLTVL.

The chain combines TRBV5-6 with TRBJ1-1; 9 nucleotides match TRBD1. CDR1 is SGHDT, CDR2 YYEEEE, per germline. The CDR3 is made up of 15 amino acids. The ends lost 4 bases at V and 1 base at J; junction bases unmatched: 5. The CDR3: CASSGTDRGNTEAFF. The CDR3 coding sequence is TGTGCCAGCAGCGGAACGGACAGGGGGAACACTGAAGCTTTCTTT.

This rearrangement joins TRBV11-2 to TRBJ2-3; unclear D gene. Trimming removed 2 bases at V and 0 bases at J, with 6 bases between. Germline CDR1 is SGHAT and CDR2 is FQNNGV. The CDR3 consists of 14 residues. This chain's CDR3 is CASSLPGSTDTQYF. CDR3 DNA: TGTGCCAGCAGCTTACCCGGGAGCACAGATACGCAGTATTTT.

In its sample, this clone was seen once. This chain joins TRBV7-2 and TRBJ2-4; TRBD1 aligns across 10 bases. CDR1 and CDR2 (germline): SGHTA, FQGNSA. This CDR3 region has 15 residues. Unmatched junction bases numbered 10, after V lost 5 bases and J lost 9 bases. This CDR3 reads CASSPEGTGAGIQYF. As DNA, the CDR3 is TGTGCCAGCAGCCCAGAGGGGACAGGGGCGGGCATTCAGTACTTC.

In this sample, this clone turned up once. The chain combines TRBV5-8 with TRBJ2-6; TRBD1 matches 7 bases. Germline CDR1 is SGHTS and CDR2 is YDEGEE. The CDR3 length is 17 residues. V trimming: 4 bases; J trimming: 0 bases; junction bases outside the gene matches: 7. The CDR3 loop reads CASSLLRDSSGANVLTF. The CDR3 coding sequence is TGTGCCAGCAGCCTCCTCCGGGACAGCTCTGGGGCCAACGTCCTGACTTTC. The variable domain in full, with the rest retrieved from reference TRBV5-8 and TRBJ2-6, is EAGVTQSPTHLIKTRGQQATLRCSPISGHTSVYWYQQALGLGLQFLLWYDEGEERNRGNFPPRFSGRQFPNYSSELNVNALELEDSALYLCASSLLRDSSGANVLTFGAGSRLTVL.

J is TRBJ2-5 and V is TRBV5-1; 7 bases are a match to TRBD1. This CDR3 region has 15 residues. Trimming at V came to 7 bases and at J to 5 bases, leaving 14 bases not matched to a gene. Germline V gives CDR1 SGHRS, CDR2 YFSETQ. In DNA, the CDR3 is TGCGCCAGCGGCGTATCCGGACAGGTCGGGGAGACCCAGTACTTC. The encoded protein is CASGVSGQVGETQYF.

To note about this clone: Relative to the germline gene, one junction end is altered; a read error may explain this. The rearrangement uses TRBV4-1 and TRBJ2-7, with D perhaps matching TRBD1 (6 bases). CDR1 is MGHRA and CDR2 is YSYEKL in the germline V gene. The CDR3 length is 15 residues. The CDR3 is CASSQDWDTDTMRDF. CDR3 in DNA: TGCGCCAGCAGCCAAGACTGGGACACAGATACGATGAGGGACTTC.

CDR3 bases: TGTGCCAGCAGTTTAACAGGGTATCAGCCCCAGCATTTT. This sequence encodes CASSLTGYQPQHF. The rearrangement joins TRBV27 to TRBJ1-5; TRBD1 might be the D (6 bases). The germline gives CDR1 MNHEY, CDR2 SMNVEV (reference sequence). Trimming removed 2 bases from V and 5 bases from J, with 7 bases in between. The CDR3 covers 13 residues.

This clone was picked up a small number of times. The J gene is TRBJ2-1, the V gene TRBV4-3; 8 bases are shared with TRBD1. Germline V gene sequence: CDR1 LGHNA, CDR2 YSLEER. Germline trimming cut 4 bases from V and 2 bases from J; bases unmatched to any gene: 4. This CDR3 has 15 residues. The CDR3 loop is CASSRGRGPYNEQFF. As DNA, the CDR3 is TGCGCCAGCAGCCGGGGCAGGGGGCCCTACAATGAGCAGTTCTTC.

The CDR3 DNA follows: TGTGCCTGGAGTGTACGGGAGCTCGGAGAGCAGTACTTC. Encoded protein: CAWSVRELGEQYF. The rearrangement joins TRBV30 to TRBJ2-7; D may be TRBD2 (6 bases). The CDR3 is 13 amino acids. Trimming took off 0 bases at V and 7 bases at J, with 13 bases between the two ends. The germline gives CDR1 GTSNPN, CDR2 SVGIG (reference sequence).